This passage covers 10 T cell receptor beta chains from one sample sequenced in a study of shared T cell receptors in the human thymus. TCRdb keeps only in-frame clones here, not all; method: immunoSEQ multiplex PCR. The data show about 500,000 clones, with about 84% seen just once and about 0.012% held by the top ten. These data are also associated with another study on human thymus T cells.

The material sequenced was thymocytes. The receptor source for this set is a boy under two years old with a congenital heart defect.

This clone occurred once. The CDR3 DNA sequence: TGTGCCAGCAGCCATAAAAGGGGGCGCGTATATGGCTACACCTTC. Its translation: CASSHKRGRVYGYTF. V usage is TRBV27 and J usage is TRBJ1-2; 7 bases are a match to TRBD1. The CDR3 consists of 15 residues. The V gene's germline CDR1 is MNHEY and CDR2 SMNVEV (reference sequence). J was trimmed by 5 bases and V by 6 bases; bases with no gene match: 12.

In its sample, this clone was seen once. The rearrangement uses TRBV9 and TRBJ2-1, with TRBD2 identical over 8 bases. Germline values: CDR1 SGDLS, CDR2 YYNGEE. The CDR3 length is 15 residues. Losses at the gene ends were 3 bases for V and 7 bases for J; bases not matched to a gene: 9. CDR3 bases: TGTGCCAGCAGCGCCGAGCGGGAGTGGGGAAATGAGCAGTTCTTC. Amino acid sequence: CASSAEREWGNEQFF.

The chain couples TRBV6-1 to TRBJ2-2; D may be TRBD1 (6 bases). The CDR3 spans 14 residues. The V gene lost 10 bases and the J gene lost 12 bases, with 24 bases spanning the gap. The germline V gene has CDR1 MNHNS and CDR2 SASEGT. The CDR3 here is CATKILALGGQLFF. The DNA of the CDR3 is TGTGCCACCAAGATCCTGGCCTTAGGGGGACAGCTGTTTTTT.

The chain has TRBV2 and TRBJ2-5; 13 nucleotides line up with TRBD2. The V gene end was trimmed by 8 bases and the J gene end by 2 bases; junction bases not matched to a gene: 17. This CDR3 region has 19 residues. The V gene's germline CDR1 is SNHLY and CDR2 FYNNEI. In DNA form, the CDR3 reads TGTGCCAGCGGGGGGACACCCGGGACTAGCGGGAAGAAGCAAGAGACCCAGTACTTC. This codes for CASGGTPGTSGKKQETQYF. Full variable domain (missing parts from reference TRBV2 and TRBJ2-5): EPEVTQTPSHQVTQMGQEVILRCVPISNHLYFYWYRQILGQKVEFLVSFYNNEISEKSEIFDDQFSVERPDGSNFTLKIRSTKLEDSAMYFCASGGTPGTSGKKQETQYFGPGTRLLVL.

This clone was seen only a few times. The chain has TRBV18 and TRBJ2-1, with D possibly being TRBD1 (6 bases). CDR1 KGHSH and CDR2 LQKENI come from the germline V gene. Trimming pared 1 base from V and 5 bases from J, leaving 15 bases between. There are 16 residues in the CDR3. CDR3 region: CASSPLGAGGDNEQFF. In DNA, the CDR3 is TGTGCCAGCTCACCACTGGGGGCGGGTGGAGACAATGAGCAGTTCTTC. Variable domain in full (rest from reference TRBV18 and TRBJ2-1): NAGVMQNPRHLVRRRGQEARLRCSPMKGHSHVYWYRQLPEEGLKFMVYLQKENIIDESGMPKERFSAEFPKEGPSILRIQQVVRGDSAAYFCASSPLGAGGDNEQFFGPGTRLTVL.

The genes are TRBV4-2 and TRBJ2-2; D is ambiguous. The CDR3 is 20 amino acids. Germline V lookup: CDR1 LGHNA, CDR2 YNFKEQ. Trimming removed 1 base from V and 3 bases from J, with 24 bases in between. The CDR3 is CASSQVVRFTASRDTGELFF. In DNA form, the CDR3 reads TGTGCCAGCAGCCAAGTGGTGAGGTTCACGGCATCAAGAGACACCGGGGAGCTGTTTTTT.

With respect to this clone: The junction departs from germline at one end; a sequencing error may be responsible. This rearrangement joins TRBV30 to TRBJ2-2; TRBD2 aligns across 13 bases. The CDR3 consists of 16 residues. The germline CDR1 and CDR2 sequences are GTSNPN and SVGIG (reference sequence). CDR3 nucleotides: TGTGCCTACCCGACGGGACTAGCGGGAAACAGCGGGGAGCTGTTTTTT. This sequence encodes CAYPTGLAGNSGELFF.

The chain is built from TRBV15 and TRBJ2-7; 12 bases match TRBD2. V gave up 0 bases and J gave up 1 base; unmatched junction bases: 7. Germline CDR1 is LNHNV and CDR2 is YYDKDF (reference sequence). The CDR3 runs 18 residues. The CDR3, as DNA: TGTGCCACCAGCAGAGACCTAGCGGGAGGGATCGGGTCCTACGAGCAGTACTTC. Protein product: CATSRDLAGGIGSYEQYF.

The chain is built from TRBV6-6 and TRBJ1-5, with 9 bases that match TRBD1. The V gene end was trimmed by 7 bases and the J gene end by 1 base; junction bases not matched to a gene: 5. Germline assignment: CDR1 MNHNY and CDR2 SVGAGI (reference sequence). CDR3 length: 15 residues. In DNA, the CDR3 is TGTGCCAGCACCCAAGGACAGGGGAGCAATCAGCCCCAGCATTTT. As protein: CASTQGQGSNQPQHF.

The rearrangement uses TRBV7-9 and TRBJ2-7, with D perhaps TRBD1 (6 bases). This CDR3 is built from 16 residues. The V and J ends lost 5 bases and 2 bases respectively, with 19 bases between them. The germline CDR1 and CDR2 sequences are SEHNR and FQNEAQ (reference sequence). The CDR3 loop is CASSPSVAGVTYEQYF. CDR3 sequence (DNA): TGTGCCAGCAGCCCCTCCGTAGCAGGGGTGACCTACGAGCAGTACTTC.